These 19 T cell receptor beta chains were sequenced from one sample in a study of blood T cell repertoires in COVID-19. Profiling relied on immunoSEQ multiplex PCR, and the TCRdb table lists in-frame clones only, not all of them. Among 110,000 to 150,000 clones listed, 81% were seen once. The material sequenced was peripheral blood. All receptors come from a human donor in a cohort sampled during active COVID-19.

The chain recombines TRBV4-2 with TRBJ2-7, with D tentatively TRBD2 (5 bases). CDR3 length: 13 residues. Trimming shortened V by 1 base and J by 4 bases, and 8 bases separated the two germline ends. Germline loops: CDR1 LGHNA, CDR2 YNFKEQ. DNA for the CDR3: TGTGCCAGCAGCCAAGGGGGAGTTTACGAGCAGTACTTC. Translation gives CASSQGGVYEQYF.

The CDR3 bases are TGCAGCGTTGAAGGACTAGCGGGAGGGGAGTTCTACGAGCAGTACTTC. Translating gives CSVEGLAGGEFYEQYF. The J gene is TRBJ2-7, the V gene TRBV29-1, with 14 bases aligning to TRBD2. Germline V gene lookup returns CDR1 SQVTM and CDR2 ANQGSEA. The CDR3 is 16 amino acids. The ends lost 1 base at V and 3 bases at J; junction bases unmatched: 5.

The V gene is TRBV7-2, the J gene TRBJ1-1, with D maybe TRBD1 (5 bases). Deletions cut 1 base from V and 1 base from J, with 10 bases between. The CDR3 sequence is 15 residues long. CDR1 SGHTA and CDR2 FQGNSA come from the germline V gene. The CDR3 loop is CASSLVVGQNTEAFF. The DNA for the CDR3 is TGTGCCAGCAGCTTAGTAGTTGGACAGAACACTGAAGCTTTCTTT.

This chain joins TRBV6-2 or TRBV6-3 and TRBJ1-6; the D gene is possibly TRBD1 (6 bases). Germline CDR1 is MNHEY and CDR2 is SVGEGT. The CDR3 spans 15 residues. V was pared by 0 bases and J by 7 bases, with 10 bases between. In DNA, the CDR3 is TGTGCCAGCAGTTACTCGGACAGCAGAAATTCACCCCTCCACTTT. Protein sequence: CASSYSDSRNSPLHF.

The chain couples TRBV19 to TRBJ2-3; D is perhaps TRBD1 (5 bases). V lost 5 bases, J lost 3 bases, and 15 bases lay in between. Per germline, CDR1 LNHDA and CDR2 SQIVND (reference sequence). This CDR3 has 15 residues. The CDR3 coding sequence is TGTGCCAGTAGTTCAGTGACCCCAGGGACAGATACGCAGTATTTT. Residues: CASSSVTPGTDTQYF.

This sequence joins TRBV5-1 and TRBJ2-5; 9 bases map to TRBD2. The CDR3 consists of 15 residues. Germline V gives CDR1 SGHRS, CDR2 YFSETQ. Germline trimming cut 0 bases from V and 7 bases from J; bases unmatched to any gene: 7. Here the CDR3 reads CASSLDLAGPGTQYF. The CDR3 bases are TGCGCCAGCAGCTTGGATCTAGCGGGGCCAGGGACCCAGTACTTC.

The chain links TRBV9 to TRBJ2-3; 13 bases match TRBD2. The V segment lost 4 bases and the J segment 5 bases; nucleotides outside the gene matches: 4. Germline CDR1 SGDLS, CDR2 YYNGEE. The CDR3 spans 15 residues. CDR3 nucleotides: TGTGCCAGCAGCAGACTAGCGGGAGGTTTAGATACGCAGTATTTT. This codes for CASSRLAGGLDTQYF.

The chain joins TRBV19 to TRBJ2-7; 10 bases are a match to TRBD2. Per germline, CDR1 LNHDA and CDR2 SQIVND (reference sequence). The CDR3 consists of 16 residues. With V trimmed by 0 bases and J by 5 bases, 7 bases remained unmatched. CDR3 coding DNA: TGTGCCAGTAGTATAGATGGAGCGGGAGGGCTGGACGAGCAGTACTTC. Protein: CASSIDGAGGLDEQYF.

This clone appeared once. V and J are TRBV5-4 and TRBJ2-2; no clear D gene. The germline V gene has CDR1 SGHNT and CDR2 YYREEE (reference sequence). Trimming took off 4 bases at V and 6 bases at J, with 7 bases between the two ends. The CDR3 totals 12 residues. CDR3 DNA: TGTGCCAGCAGCCGTCCCTCCGGGGAGCTGTTTTTT. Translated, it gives CASSRPSGELFF.

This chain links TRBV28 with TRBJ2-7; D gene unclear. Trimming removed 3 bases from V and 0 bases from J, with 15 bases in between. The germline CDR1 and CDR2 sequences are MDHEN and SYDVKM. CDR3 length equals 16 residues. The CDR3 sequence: CASSFFSKRSSYEQYF. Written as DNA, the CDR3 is TGTGCCAGCAGTTTTTTCTCTAAACGGAGCTCCTACGAGCAGTACTTC.

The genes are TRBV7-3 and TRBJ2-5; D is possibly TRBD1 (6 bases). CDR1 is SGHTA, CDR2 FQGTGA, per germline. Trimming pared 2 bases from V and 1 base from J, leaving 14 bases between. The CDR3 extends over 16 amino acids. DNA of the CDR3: TGTGCCAGCAGCTTAGGCCCCACAGGGCTCCAAGAGACCCAGTACTTC. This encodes CASSLGPTGLQETQYF. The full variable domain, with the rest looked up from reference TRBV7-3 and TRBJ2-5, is GAGVSQTPSNKVTEKGKYVELRCDPISGHTALYWYRQSLGQGPEFLIYFQGTGAADDSGLPNDRFFAVRPEGSVSTLKIQRTERGDSAVYLCASSLGPTGLQETQYFGPGTRLLVL.

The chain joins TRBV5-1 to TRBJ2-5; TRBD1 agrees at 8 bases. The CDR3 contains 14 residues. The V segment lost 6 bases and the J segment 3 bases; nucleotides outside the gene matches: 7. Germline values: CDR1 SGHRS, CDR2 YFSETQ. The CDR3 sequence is CASTLQTGEETQYF. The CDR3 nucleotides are TGCGCCAGCACACTTCAGACAGGGGAAGAGACCCAGTACTTC.

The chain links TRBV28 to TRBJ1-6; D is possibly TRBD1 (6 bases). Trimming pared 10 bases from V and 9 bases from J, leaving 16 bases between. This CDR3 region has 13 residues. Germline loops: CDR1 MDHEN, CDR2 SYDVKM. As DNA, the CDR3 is TGTGCCACCAAAGGGGGGGGTTTTTCACCCCTCCACTTT. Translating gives CATKGGGFSPLHF.

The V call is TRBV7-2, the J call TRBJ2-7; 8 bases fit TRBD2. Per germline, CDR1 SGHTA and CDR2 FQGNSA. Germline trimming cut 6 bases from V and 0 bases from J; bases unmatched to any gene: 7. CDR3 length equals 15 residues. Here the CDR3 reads CASRPRLALSYEQYF. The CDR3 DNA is TGTGCCAGCAGACCACGACTAGCGCTCTCCTACGAGCAGTACTTC.

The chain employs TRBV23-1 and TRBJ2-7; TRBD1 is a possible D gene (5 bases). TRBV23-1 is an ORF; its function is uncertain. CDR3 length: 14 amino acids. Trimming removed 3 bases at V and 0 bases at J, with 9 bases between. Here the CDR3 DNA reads TGCGCCAGCAGTCATCAGGGATACTCCTACGAGCAGTACTTC. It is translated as CASSHQGYSYEQYF.

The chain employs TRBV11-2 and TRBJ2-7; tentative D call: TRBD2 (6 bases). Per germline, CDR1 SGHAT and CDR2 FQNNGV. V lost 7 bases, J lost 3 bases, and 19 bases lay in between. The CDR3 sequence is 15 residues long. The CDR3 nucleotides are TGTGCCAGCACCCCTTCCTGGGGGGTCAACTACGAGCAGTACTTC. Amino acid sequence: CASTPSWGVNYEQYF.

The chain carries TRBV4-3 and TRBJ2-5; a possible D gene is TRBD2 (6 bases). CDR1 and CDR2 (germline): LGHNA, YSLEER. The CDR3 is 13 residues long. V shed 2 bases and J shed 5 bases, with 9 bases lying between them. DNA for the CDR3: TGCGCCAGCAGCCAAAGGGGAGGTGAGACCCAGTACTTC. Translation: CASSQRGGETQYF.

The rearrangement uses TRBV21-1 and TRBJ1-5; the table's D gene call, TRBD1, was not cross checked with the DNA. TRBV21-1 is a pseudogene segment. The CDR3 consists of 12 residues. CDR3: CASSKGGLPQHF. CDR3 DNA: TGTGCCAGCAGCAAAGGGGGGCTACCCCAGCATTTT.

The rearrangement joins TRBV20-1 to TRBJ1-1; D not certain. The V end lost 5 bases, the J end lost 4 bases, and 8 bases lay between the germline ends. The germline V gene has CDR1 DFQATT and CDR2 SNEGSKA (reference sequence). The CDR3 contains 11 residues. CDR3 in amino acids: CSAQQVTEAFF. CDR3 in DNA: TGCAGTGCTCAGCAGGTCACTGAAGCTTTCTTT.